This passage covers 16 T cell receptor beta chains from one sample sequenced in a study of identical twins. TCRdb used MiXCR to reprocess the 5' RACE reads, holding one entry per CDR3 protein. The sample holds 400,000 to 600,000 distinct CDR3 sequences, about 22% seen once. These data were also reused for a study on yellow fever vaccine responses in identical twins.

Sequencing was performed on CD4+ T cells sorted from blood. These TCRs come from a young woman in good health.

The chain joins TRBV12-3 or TRBV12-4 to TRBJ2-1, with D maybe TRBD2 (6 bases). The V end lost 8 bases, the J end lost 0 bases, and 14 bases lay between the germline ends. CDR3 length equals 15 residues. CDR3 loop: CASGGGARSYNEQFF. For the CDR3, the DNA is TGTGCCAGCGGGGGAGGAGCTCGCTCCTACAATGAGCAGTTCTTC.

The genes are TRBV2 and TRBJ2-1; unclear D gene. V lost 6 bases and J lost 3, with 21 bases in between. The CDR3 sequence is 17 residues long. Germline V gives CDR1 SNHLY, CDR2 FYNNEI. The CDR3, as DNA: TGTGCCAGCAGCCTAAAGGCGCTTCCTCTAATCTACAATGAGCAGTTCTTC. This sequence encodes CASSLKALPLIYNEQFF.

The chain carries TRBV28 and TRBJ2-7; TRBD1 matches at 9 bases. CDR1 and CDR2 from the germline V gene are MDHEN and SYDVKM. The CDR3 extends over 13 amino acids. V lost 6 bases and J lost 7; bases outside the gene matches: 7. The CDR3 is CASSKWDRDEQYV. The CDR3 nucleotides are TGTGCCAGCAGCAAATGGGACAGGGATGAGCAGTACGTC.

This clonotype has more than one count but fewer than ten. The rearrangement joins TRBV20-1 to TRBJ1-5; D might be TRBD1 (5 bases). CDR3 length equals 16 residues. Germline V gives CDR1 DFQATT, CDR2 SNEGSKA (reference sequence). V shed 6 bases and J shed 2 bases, with 20 bases lying between them. In nucleotides, the CDR3 is TGCAGTGCGGAAGGTAGGGGTAAGGGAGGCAATCAGCCCCAGCATTTT. It encodes CSAEGRGKGGNQPQHF.

This clonotype was seen a handful of times. V and J are TRBV2 and TRBJ2-2; TRBD1 matches 8 bases. Per germline, CDR1 SNHLY and CDR2 FYNNEI. With V trimmed by 6 bases and J by 3 bases, 9 bases remained unmatched. This CDR3 spans 16 amino acids. CDR3 loop: CASRSGGEVYTGELFF. The CDR3 nucleotides are TGTGCCAGCAGGTCAGGGGGCGAGGTGTACACCGGGGAGCTGTTTTTT.

The chain employs TRBV29-1 and TRBJ2-7; TRBD2 aligns across 11 bases. The CDR3 sequence is 13 residues long. Per the germline V gene, CDR1 is SQVTM and CDR2 is ANQGSEA. V was pared by 6 bases and J by 7 bases, with 8 bases of the junction left unmatched. DNA of the CDR3: TGCAGCGTCGGGACTCGACTAGCGGGGGAGCAGTACTTC. It translates to CSVGTRLAGEQYF.

This clonotype was observed a few times. The chain couples TRBV7-2 to TRBJ1-1; D may be TRBD1 (5 bases). Germline V gene lookup returns CDR1 SGHTA and CDR2 FQGNSA. Deletions cut 5 bases from V and 1 base from J, with 11 bases between. The CDR3 length is 14 residues. Here the CDR3 DNA reads TGTGCCAGCAGCACCCGGGGCCGGAACACTGAAGCTTTCTTT. It is translated as CASSTRGRNTEAFF.

The chain employs TRBV12-3 or TRBV12-4 and TRBJ1-1, with TRBD1 as a possible D gene (6 bases). The CDR3 runs to 14 residues. V lost 6 bases and J 1 base, leaving 12 bases between the germline ends. The CDR3 region is CASSPTGPNTEAFF. CDR3 in DNA: TGTGCCAGCAGCCCAACAGGGCCGAACACTGAAGCTTTCTTT.

This clonotype was observed a few times. The chain combines TRBV20-1 with TRBJ1-3, with TRBD1 matching over 7 bases. This CDR3 region has 14 residues. J was trimmed by 4 bases and V by 0 bases; bases with no gene match: 3. Germline CDR1 reads DFQATT; CDR2 reads SNEGSKA (reference sequence). This CDR3 reads CSAREQGRGNTIYF. CDR3 in DNA: TGCAGTGCTAGAGAACAGGGGAGAGGAAACACCATATATTTT.

This clonotype appeared many times. The chain carries TRBV28 and TRBJ1-3, with D uncertain. The CDR3 extends over 13 amino acids. CDR1 is MDHEN, CDR2 SYDVKM, per germline. V lost 5 bases and J lost 0, with 5 bases in between. In DNA form, the CDR3 reads TGTGCCAGCAGTCTCCTCTCTGGAAACACCATATATTTT. This codes for CASSLLSGNTIYF. Filled out from reference TRBV28 and TRBJ1-3, the complete variable domain reads DVKVTQSSRYLVKRTGEKVFLECVQDMDHENMFWYRQDPGLGLRLIYFSYDVKMKEKGDIPEGYSVSREKKERFSLILESASTNQTSMYLCASSLLSGNTIYFGEGSWLTVV.

This clonotype was counted only a few times. The genes are TRBV21-1 and TRBJ2-2; TRBD2 is taken as the D call from the table, unchecked against the DNA. TRBV21-1 is tagged as a pseudogene. The CDR3 is 16 amino acids. In nucleotides, the CDR3 is TGTGCCAGCAGCAACGCCACCCTAGCGTTTCCCGGGGAGCTGTTTTTT. Residues: CASSNATLAFPGELFF.

The chain employs TRBV2 and TRBJ2-1; 8 bases fit TRBD2. This CDR3 is 13 amino acids long. The germline gives CDR1 SNHLY, CDR2 FYNNEI. The V and J ends lost 2 bases and 15 bases, in that order; junction bases with no gene match: 9. The CDR3: CASSENFGTSMFF. The DNA for the CDR3 is TGTGCCAGCAGTGAAAATTTCGGGACTAGTATGTTCTTC.

The chain is built from TRBV12-3 or TRBV12-4 and TRBJ2-2; 9 nucleotides line up with TRBD1. This CDR3 is 16 amino acids long. V gave up 3 bases and J gave up 4 bases; unmatched junction bases: 6. Here the CDR3 DNA reads TGTGCCAGCAGTTTTCGGGGACAGGGACCCACCGGGGAGCTGTTTTTT. Its translation: CASSFRGQGPTGELFF.

This rearrangement joins TRBV10-2 to TRBJ2-1, with D possibly being TRBD1 or TRBD2 (5 bases each). This CDR3 comprises 12 residues. Trimming pared 3 bases from V and 7 bases from J, leaving 7 bases between. The germline V gene has CDR1 WSHSY and CDR2 SAAADI. As DNA, the CDR3 is TGCGCCAGCAGTGATTGGGGGAATGAGCAGTTCTTC. This encodes CASSDWGNEQFF.

This clonotype was counted a few times. The V call is TRBV12-3 or TRBV12-4, the J call TRBJ1-6; 8 bases map to TRBD1. The length of the CDR3 is 14 residues. V trimming: 6 bases; J trimming: 9 bases; junction bases outside the gene matches: 7. CDR3 coding DNA: TGTGCCAGCAGGACAGGGGTGGGGAGTTCACCCCTCCACTTT. Protein product: CASRTGVGSSPLHF.

The chain has TRBV24-1 and TRBJ2-1; D remains ambiguous. Germline V CDR1 and CDR2: KGHDR, SFDVKD. The CDR3 is 14 residues long. The germline V and J ends were trimmed by 5 bases and 0 bases, with 7 bases remaining between them. The CDR3 DNA sequence: TGTGCCACCAGTGTCGCCAACTCCTACAATGAGCAGTTCTTC. This gives the protein CATSVANSYNEQFF.